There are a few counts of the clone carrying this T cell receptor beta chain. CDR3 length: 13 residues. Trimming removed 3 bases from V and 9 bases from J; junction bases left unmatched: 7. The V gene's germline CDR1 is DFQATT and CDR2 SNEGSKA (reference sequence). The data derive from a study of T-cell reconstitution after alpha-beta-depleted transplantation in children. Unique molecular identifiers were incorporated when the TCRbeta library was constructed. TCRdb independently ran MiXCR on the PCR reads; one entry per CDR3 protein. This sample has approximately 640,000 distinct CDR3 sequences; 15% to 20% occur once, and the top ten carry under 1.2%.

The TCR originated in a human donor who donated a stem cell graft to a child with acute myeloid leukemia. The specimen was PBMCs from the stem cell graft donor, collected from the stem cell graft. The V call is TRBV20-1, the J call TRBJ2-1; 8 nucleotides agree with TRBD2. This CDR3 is CSASSGTSSEQFF. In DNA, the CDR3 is TGCAGTGCTAGCAGTGGGACTAGTAGTGAGCAGTTCTTC.